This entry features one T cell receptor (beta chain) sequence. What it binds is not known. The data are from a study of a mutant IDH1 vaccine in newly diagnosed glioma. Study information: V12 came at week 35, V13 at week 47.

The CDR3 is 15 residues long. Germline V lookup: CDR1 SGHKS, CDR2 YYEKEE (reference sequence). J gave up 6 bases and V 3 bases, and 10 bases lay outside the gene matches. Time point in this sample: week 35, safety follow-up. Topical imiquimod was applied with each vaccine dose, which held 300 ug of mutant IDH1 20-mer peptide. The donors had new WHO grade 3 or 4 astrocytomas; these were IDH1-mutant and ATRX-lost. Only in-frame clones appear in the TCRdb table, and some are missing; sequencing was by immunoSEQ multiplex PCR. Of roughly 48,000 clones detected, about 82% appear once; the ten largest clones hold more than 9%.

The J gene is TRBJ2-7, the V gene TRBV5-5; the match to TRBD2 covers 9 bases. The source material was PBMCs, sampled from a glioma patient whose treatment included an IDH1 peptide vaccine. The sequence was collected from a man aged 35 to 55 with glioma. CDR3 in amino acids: CASSWSLAGSLEQYF. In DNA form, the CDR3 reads TGTGCCAGCAGCTGGTCTCTAGCGGGATCCCTCGAGCAGTACTTC.